This TCR beta chain was identified in a study of blood T cell repertoires in COVID-19. Using immunoSEQ multiplex PCR, the repertoire was profiled, and TCRdb retains in-frame clones only, with some absent. The table lists about 260,000 clones, around 90% of them singletons. The germline CDR1 and CDR2 sequences are SGHTA and FQGNSA. J lost 7 bases, V lost 2 bases, and 1 base had no gene match. This CDR3 region has 12 residues. The specimen was peripheral blood. The source of this sequence is a woman between 55 and 75 years old with COVID-19, enrolled during active disease. The chain is built from TRBV7-2 and TRBJ1-1; 7 bases match TRBD1. The CDR3 sequence is CASSLPGGEAFF. As DNA, the CDR3 is TGTGCCAGCAGCTTACCAGGGGGTGAAGCTTTCTTT. Complete variable domain (other parts from reference TRBV7-2 and TRBJ1-1): GAGVSQSPSNKVTEKGKDVELRCDPISGHTALYWYRQSLGQGLEFLIYFQGNSAPDKSGLPSDRFSAERTGGSVSTLTIQRTQQEDSAVYLCASSLPGGEAFFGQGTRLTVV.